The 15 T cell receptor beta chains in this list originate from one sample, sequenced in a study of beta chain features in type 1 diabetes. cDNA synthesis used the whole RNA isolate, giving expressed TCRB sequences. Clones were read by immunoSEQ multiplex PCR, and TCRdb kept only the in-frame ones, dropping some. The sample lists around 450,000 clones; approximately 10% were seen once. The specimen was naive CD4+ T cells from blood. Source of these receptors: a woman aged 18-30 years in good health.

This clone was observed a few times. This chain joins TRBV29-1 and TRBJ1-5; D unresolved. Trimming took 0 bases from V and 5 from J, leaving 8 bases between them. The CDR3 is made up of 13 amino acids. Germline lookup yields CDR1 SQVTM and CDR2 ANQGSEA. CDR3 DNA: TGCAGCGTTGAAGAGAGGGCCGATCAGCCCCAGCATTTT. Amino acid sequence: CSVEERADQPQHF.

This clone was counted a few times. V is TRBV23-1 and J is TRBJ1-5, with D maybe TRBD1 (6 bases). Being an ORF, TRBV23-1 has a function that is uncertain. The CDR3 runs 18 residues. V lost 2 bases and J 0 bases, leaving 17 bases between the germline ends. DNA of the CDR3: TGCGCCAGCAGTCAAGGGGGCCCCTTCATGTATAGCAATCAGCCCCAGCATTTT. This translates into CASSQGGPFMYSNQPQHF.

The J gene is TRBJ2-7, the V gene TRBV30; TRBD2 agrees at 11 bases. Germline CDR1 and CDR2: GTSNPN and SVGIG (reference sequence). V lost 4 bases, J lost 2 bases, and 4 bases stayed unmatched. CDR3 length: 14 residues. The chain's CDR3 is CAWNPGLAAYEQYF. For the CDR3, the DNA is TGTGCCTGGAATCCGGGACTAGCGGCCTACGAGCAGTACTTC.

V usage is TRBV20-1 and J usage is TRBJ2-5, with D hard to call. V gave up 3 bases and J gave up 7 bases, with 9 bases separating them. Germline CDR1 and CDR2: DFQATT and SNEGSKA (reference sequence). CDR3 length: 11 residues. Written as DNA, the CDR3 is TGCAGTGCTAGCGGCCTCTCGACCCAGTACTTC. This sequence encodes CSASGLSTQYF.

The chain is built from TRBV2 and TRBJ2-3, with TRBD1 as a possible D gene (5 bases). The length of the CDR3 is 14 residues. Per germline, CDR1 SNHLY and CDR2 FYNNEI. V gave up 8 bases and J gave up 9 bases, with 21 bases separating them. The CDR3 loop reads CASSRVRAFITQYF. The DNA of the CDR3 is TGTGCCAGCTCCAGGGTTCGGGCGTTCATCACGCAGTATTTT.

The V gene is TRBV7-2, the J gene TRBJ1-5; a possible D gene is TRBD1 (6 bases). Germline V gene data show CDR1 as SGHTA and CDR2 as FQGNSA. V dropped 5 bases and J dropped 3 bases, with 11 bases sitting between them. The length of the CDR3 is 14 residues. The CDR3 sequence is CASSTGQTNQPQHF. The CDR3 DNA reads as TGTGCCAGCAGCACTGGACAGACCAATCAGCCCCAGCATTTT.

This clone was counted between two and nine times. The chain recombines TRBV7-9 with TRBJ2-6; D unresolved. V gave up 3 bases and J gave up 0 bases, with 6 bases separating them. CDR1 SEHNR and CDR2 FQNEAQ come from the germline V gene (reference sequence). This CDR3 comprises 15 residues. The CDR3 sequence: CASSLGDSGANVLTF. CDR3 DNA sequence: TGTGCCAGCAGCTTGGGTGACTCTGGGGCCAACGTCCTGACTTTC. The complete variable domain, with remaining parts taken from reference TRBV7-9 and TRBJ2-6, reads DTGVSQNPRHKITKRGQNVTFRCDPISEHNRLYWYRQTLGQGPEFLTYFQNEAQLEKSRLLSDRFSAERPKGSFSTLEIQRTEQGDSAMYLCASSLGDSGANVLTFGAGSRLTVL.

This sequence joins TRBV7-8 and TRBJ2-4; D unclear. The CDR3 totals 18 residues. Germline CDR1 SGHVS, CDR2 FQNEAQ. Trimming shortened V by 1 base and J by 4 bases, and 20 bases separated the two germline ends. As DNA, the CDR3 is TGTGCCAGCAGCTTAGTCGGGTTTCCGACCCTGAAAAAAAACATTCAGTACTTC. It codes for CASSLVGFPTLKKNIQYF. Full variable domain (missing parts from reference TRBV7-8 and TRBJ2-4): GAGVSQSPRYKVAKRGQDVALRCDPISGHVSLFWYQQALGQGPEFLTYFQNEAQLDKSGLPSDRFFAERPEGSVSTLKIQRTQQEDSAVYLCASSLVGFPTLKKNIQYFGAGTRLSVL.

This clone was counted a few times. The gene calls are TRBV9 and TRBJ2-3; D not certain. This CDR3 is built from 14 residues. Germline values: CDR1 SGDLS, CDR2 YYNGEE. With 0 bases removed from V and 6 bases from J, the gap between germline ends came to 11 bases. CDR3 amino acids: CASSVAGHRDTQYF. The CDR3 DNA reads TGTGCCAGCAGCGTAGCTGGGCATCGTGATACGCAGTATTTT. Full variable domain (remainder filled in from reference TRBV9 and TRBJ2-3): DSGVTQTPKHLITATGQRVTLRCSPRSGDLSVYWYQQSLDQGLQFLIQYYNGEERAKGNILERFSAQQFPDLHSELNLSSLELGDSALYFCASSVAGHRDTQYFGPGTRLTVL.

The gene calls are TRBV7-8 and TRBJ1-5, with D possibly matching TRBD1 (6 bases). The CDR3 is 16 amino acids. CDR1 SGHVS and CDR2 FQNEAQ come from the germline V gene. Trimming took off 1 base at V and 4 bases at J, with 14 bases between the two ends. This CDR3 reads CASSLGSAGANQPQHF. The CDR3 DNA sequence: TGTGCCAGCAGCTTAGGATCGGCAGGGGCTAATCAGCCCCAGCATTTT. The full variable domain, completed using reference TRBV7-8 and TRBJ1-5, is GAGVSQSPRYKVAKRGQDVALRCDPISGHVSLFWYQQALGQGPEFLTYFQNEAQLDKSGLPSDRFFAERPEGSVSTLKIQRTQQEDSAVYLCASSLGSAGANQPQHFGDGTRLSIL.

CDR3 amino acids: CASGTSGNYEQYF. As DNA, the CDR3 is TGTGCCAGCGGAACTAGCGGGAACTACGAGCAGTACTTC. This chain links TRBV7-2 with TRBJ2-7, with 10 nucleotides matching TRBD2. J was trimmed by 3 bases and V by 8 bases; bases with no gene match: 4. CDR3 length: 13 residues. Germline V lookup: CDR1 SGHTA, CDR2 FQGNSA. Full variable domain (outside the CDR3, taken from reference TRBV7-2 and TRBJ2-7): GAGVSQSPSNKVTEKGKDVELRCDPISGHTALYWYRQSLGQGLEFLIYFQGNSAPDKSGLPSDRFSAERTGGSVSTLTIQRTQQEDSAVYLCASGTSGNYEQYFGPGTRLTVT.

This clone occurred a few times. This chain links TRBV4-1 with TRBJ2-1; TRBD1 aligns across 9 bases. The ends lost 6 bases at V and 7 bases at J; junction bases unmatched: 10. CDR1 is MGHRA, CDR2 YSYEKL, per germline. The CDR3 runs 15 residues. This chain's CDR3 is CASRPPGQGVNEQFF. In nucleotides, the CDR3 is TGCGCCAGCAGACCACCGGGACAGGGTGTTAATGAGCAGTTCTTC.

In this sample, this clone turned up a few times. The chain carries TRBV30 and TRBJ2-2; TRBD1 aligns across 7 bases. Germline V gene lookup returns CDR1 GTSNPN and CDR2 SVGIG (reference sequence). This CDR3 contains 13 residues. V shed 1 base, J shed 7 bases, and the junction held 3 bases outside the gene matches. CDR3 coding DNA: TGTGCCTGGAGTGGGGACAGCAACGGGGAGCTGTTTTTT. As protein: CAWSGDSNGELFF.

This clone has just a few counts. The chain has TRBV7-9 and TRBJ2-5; maybe TRBD1 (5 bases). Trimming left V 5 bases short and J 5 bases short, with 15 bases between. Germline CDR1 and CDR2: SEHNR and FQNEAQ (reference sequence). The length of the CDR3 is 14 residues. CDR3 loop: CASSENQGFETQYF. CDR3 bases: TGTGCCAGCAGCGAGAATCAGGGCTTCGAGACCCAGTACTTC.

Points on this clone: The same CDR3 can be traced to other DNA sequences in this sample. The rearrangement links TRBV20-1 to TRBJ2-5; D remains ambiguous. V lost 3 bases to trimming and J lost 1 base, with 3 bases between them. This CDR3 region has 11 residues. Germline CDR1 DFQATT, CDR2 SNEGSKA (reference sequence). CDR3 in amino acids: CSASPQETQYF. The CDR3 nucleotides read TGCAGTGCTAGTCCCCAAGAGACCCAGTACTTC.